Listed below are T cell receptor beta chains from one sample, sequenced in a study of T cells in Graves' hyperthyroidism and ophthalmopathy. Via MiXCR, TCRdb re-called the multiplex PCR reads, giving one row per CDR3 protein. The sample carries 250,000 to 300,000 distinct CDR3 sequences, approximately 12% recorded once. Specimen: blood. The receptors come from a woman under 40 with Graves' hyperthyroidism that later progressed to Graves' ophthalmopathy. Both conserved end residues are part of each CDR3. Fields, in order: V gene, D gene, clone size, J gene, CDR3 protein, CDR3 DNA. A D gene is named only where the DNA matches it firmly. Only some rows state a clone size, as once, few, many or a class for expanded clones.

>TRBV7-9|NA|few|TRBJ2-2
CARDGGMGELFF
TGTGCCAGAGACGGAGGCATGGGGGAGCTGTTTTTT
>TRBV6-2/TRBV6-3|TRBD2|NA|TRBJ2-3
CASSSQAGGGADTQYF
TGTGCCAGCAGTTCCCAAGCGGGAGGGGGGGCAGATACGCAGTATTTT
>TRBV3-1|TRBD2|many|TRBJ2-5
CASSQGLLAGLETQYF
TGTGCCAGCAGCCAAGGACTACTAGCGGGACTGGAGACCCAGTACTTC
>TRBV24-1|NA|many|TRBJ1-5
CATSDSNSNQPQHF
TGTGCCACCTCCGACAGTAATAGCAATCAGCCCCAGCATTTT
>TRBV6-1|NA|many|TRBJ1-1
CASSYGFGAAFF
TGTGCCAGCAGTTATGGGTTTGGCGCGGCTTTCTTT
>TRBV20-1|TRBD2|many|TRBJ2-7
CSAASGFSSYEQYF
TGCAGTGCTGCTAGCGGGTTCAGCTCCTACGAGCAGTACTTC
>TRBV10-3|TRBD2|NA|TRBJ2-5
CAISESTGGGRQETQYF
TGTGCCATCAGTGAGTCGACGGGCGGGGGGCGACAAGAGACCCAGTACTTC
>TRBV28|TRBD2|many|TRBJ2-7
CASSSPRLAGGLGYEQYF
TGTGCCAGCAGTTCCCCCCGACTAGCGGGAGGGCTGGGGTACGAGCAGTACTTC
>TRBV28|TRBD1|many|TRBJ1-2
CASSPTGTGEAYGYTF
TGTGCCAGCAGCCCGACAGGGACAGGGGAGGCCTATGGCTACACCTTC
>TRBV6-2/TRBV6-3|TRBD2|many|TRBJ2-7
CASGRGGIYEQYF
TGTGCCAGCGGCCGGGGAGGGATCTACGAGCAGTACTTC
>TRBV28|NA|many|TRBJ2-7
CASSMGYEQYF
TGTGCCAGCAGTATGGGCTACGAGCAGTACTTC
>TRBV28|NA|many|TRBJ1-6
CASSPLSGGKGSYNSPLHF
TGTGCCAGCAGTCCTCTCTCCGGGGGCAAAGGGAGTTATAATTCACCCCTCCACTTT
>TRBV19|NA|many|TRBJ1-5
CASSRTDSNQPQHF
TGTGCCAGTAGTCGCACAGATAGCAATCAGCCCCAGCATTTT
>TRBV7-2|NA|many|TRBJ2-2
CASSPRRTRIYANTGELFF
TGTGCCAGCAGCCCCAGGAGGACGAGAATCTACGCGAACACCGGGGAGCTGTTTTTT
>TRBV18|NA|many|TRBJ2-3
CASSQQGVADTQYF
TGTGCCAGCTCACAACAGGGTGTCGCAGATACGCAGTATTTT
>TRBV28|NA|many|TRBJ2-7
CASSGGAGEGYEQYF
TGTGCCAGCAGTGGGGGTGCAGGGGAGGGCTACGAGCAGTACTTC
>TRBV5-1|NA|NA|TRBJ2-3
CASSLAVGGRTDTQYF
TGCGCCAGCAGCTTGGCAGTAGGGGGACGTACAGATACGCAGTATTTT
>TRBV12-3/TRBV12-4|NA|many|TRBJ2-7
CASSLFGGLGSYEQYF
TGTGCCAGCAGTTTATTTGGGGGGCTTGGCTCCTACGAGCAGTACTTC
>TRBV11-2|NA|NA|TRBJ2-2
CASSPKLNGELFF
TGTGCCAGCAGCCCGAAACTGAACGGGGAGCTGTTTTTT
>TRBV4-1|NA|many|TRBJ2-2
CASSPKNTGELFF
TGCGCCAGCAGCCCAAAGAACACCGGGGAGCTGTTTTTT
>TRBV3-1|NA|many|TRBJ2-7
CASSPLDWAEQYF
TGTGCCAGCAGCCCCTTGGACTGGGCCGAGCAGTACTTC
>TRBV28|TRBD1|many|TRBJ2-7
CASLDRASYEQYF
TGTGCCAGTCTGGACAGGGCTAGCTACGAGCAGTACTTC
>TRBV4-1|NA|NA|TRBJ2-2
CASSHTGSLGTGELFF
TGCGCCAGCAGCCACACAGGGTCCCTAGGGACCGGGGAGCTGTTTTTT
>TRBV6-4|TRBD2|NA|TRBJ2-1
CASSDSGGRGDEQFF
TGTGCCAGCAGTGACTCGGGCGGGAGGGGGGATGAGCAGTTCTTC
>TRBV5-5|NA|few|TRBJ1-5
CASTPGGVADNQPQHF
TGTGCCAGCACCCCTGGAGGCGTCGCGGACAATCAGCCCCAGCATTTT
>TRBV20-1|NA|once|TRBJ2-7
CSARELGGEGGYEQYF
TGCAGTGCTAGAGAGCTCGGGGGCGAGGGTGGCTACGAGCAGTACTTC
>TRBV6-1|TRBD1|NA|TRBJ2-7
CASSTQGVRYEQYF
TGTGCCAGCAGTACACAGGGGGTACGGTACGAGCAGTACTTC
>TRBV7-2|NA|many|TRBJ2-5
CASSLGQETQYF
TGTGCCAGCAGCTTAGGCCAAGAGACCCAGTACTTC
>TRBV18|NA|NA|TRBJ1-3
CASSPMNSNSGNTIYF
TGTGCCAGCTCACCCATGAACTCGAACTCTGGAAACACCATATATTTT
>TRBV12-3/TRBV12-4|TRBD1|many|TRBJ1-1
CASSGRDRGLNTEAFF
TGTGCCAGCAGCGGCCGGGACAGGGGCCTGAACACTGAAGCTTTCTTT
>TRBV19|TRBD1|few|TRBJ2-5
CASSIFGTGGEETQYF
TGTGCCAGTAGTATCTTTGGGACAGGGGGCGAAGAGACCCAGTACTTC
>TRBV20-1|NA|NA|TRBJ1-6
CSARRTALNSPLHF
TGCAGTGCTAGACGGACAGCTCTTAATTCACCCCTCCACTTT
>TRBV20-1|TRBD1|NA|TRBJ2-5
CSAAGGQGAIATSETQYF
TGCAGTGCTGCTGGGGGACAGGGGGCTATTGCTACTTCAGAGACCCAGTACTTC
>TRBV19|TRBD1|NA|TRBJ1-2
CASGTAYGYTF
TGTGCCAGTGGGACAGCCTATGGCTACACCTTC
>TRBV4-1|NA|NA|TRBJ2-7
CASSLGLTQSIYEQYF
TGCGCCAGCAGTCTCGGACTCACCCAATCGATCTACGAGCAGTACTTC
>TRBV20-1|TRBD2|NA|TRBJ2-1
CSASSASRPRGTGGPRNEQFF
TGCAGTGCTAGTAGTGCCAGCAGGCCCCGGGGGACGGGAGGGCCCCGGAATGAGCAGTTCTTC
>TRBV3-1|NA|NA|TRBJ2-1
CASRGQDPEEYNEQFF
TGTGCCAGCAGGGGCCAGGACCCCGAGGAATACAATGAGCAGTTCTTC
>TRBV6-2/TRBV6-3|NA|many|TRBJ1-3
CASSAGDGRSGNTIYF
TGTGCCAGCAGTGCAGGTGATGGCCGCTCTGGAAACACCATATATTTT
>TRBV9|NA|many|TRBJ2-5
CASSVGGQQETQYF
TGTGCCAGCAGCGTAGGAGGACAGCAAGAGACCCAGTACTTC
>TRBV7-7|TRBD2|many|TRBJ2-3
CASSPFGLAEGGDTQYF
TGTGCTAGCAGCCCCTTCGGACTAGCGGAGGGGGGAGATACGCAGTATTTT
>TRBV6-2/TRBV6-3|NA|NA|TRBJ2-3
CASSTLSAYYTDTQYF
TGTGCCAGCAGCACCCTGTCTGCCTATTACACAGATACGCAGTATTTT
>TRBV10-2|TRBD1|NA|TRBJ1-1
CASCRQGDTEAFF
TGCGCCAGCTGCCGACAGGGGGACACTGAAGCTTTCTTT
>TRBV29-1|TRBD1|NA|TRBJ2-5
CSVGLTGGRKGETQYF
TGCAGCGTTGGGCTGACAGGGGGCAGGAAAGGGGAGACCCAGTACTTC
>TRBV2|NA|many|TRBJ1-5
CASRSTVGSQDQPQHF
TGTGCCAGCAGGTCGACGGTTGGGAGCCAGGATCAGCCCCAGCATTTT
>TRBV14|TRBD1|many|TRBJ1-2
CASSPWTGGNGYTF
TGTGCCAGCAGCCCATGGACAGGGGGCAACGGCTACACCTTC
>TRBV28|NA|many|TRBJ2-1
CASTDHGQTPSYNEQFF
TGTGCCAGCACCGACCATGGACAGACACCTAGCTACAATGAGCAGTTCTTC
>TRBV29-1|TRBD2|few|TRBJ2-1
CSALAGNNEQFF
TGCAGCGCCCTAGCGGGAAACAATGAGCAGTTCTTC
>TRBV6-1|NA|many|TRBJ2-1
CASRVAGTPTYNEQFF
TGTGCCAGCAGAGTTGCCGGGACCCCTACCTACAATGAGCAGTTCTTC
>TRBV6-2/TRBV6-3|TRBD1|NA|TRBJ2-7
CASSLARQGPYEQYF
TGTGCCAGCAGTTTAGCAAGACAGGGGCCCTACGAGCAGTACTTC
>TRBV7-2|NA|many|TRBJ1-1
CASSPHTTNTEAFF
TGTGCCAGCAGCCCACACACCACGAACACTGAAGCTTTCTTT
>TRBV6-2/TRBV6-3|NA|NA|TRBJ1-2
CASEGVDYGYTF
TGTGCCAGCGAGGGCGTCGACTATGGCTACACCTTC
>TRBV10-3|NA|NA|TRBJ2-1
CAIGTGTFYNEQFF
TGTGCCATCGGTACCGGGACTTTCTACAATGAGCAGTTCTTC
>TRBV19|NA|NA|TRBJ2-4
CASSGKNIQYF
TGTGCCAGTTCCGGGAAAAACATTCAGTACTTC
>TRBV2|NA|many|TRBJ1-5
CASSERVGGQPQHF
TGTGCCAGCAGTGAACGTGTGGGAGGTCAGCCCCAGCATTTT
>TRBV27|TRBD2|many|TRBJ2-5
CASSSGSPYQETQYF
TGTGCCAGCAGTAGCGGGAGCCCGTACCAAGAGACCCAGTACTTC